This T cell receptor beta chain is drawn from a study of blood T cell repertoires in COVID-19. As for the study in general: Samples representing acute and convalescent COVID-19 were sourced from the United States, Italy and Spain. PBMCs, B-cell-depleted T cells, or T cells provided the cDNA or gDNA that made up the material.

CDR1 is SGDLS and CDR2 is YYNGEE in the germline V gene. The germline V and J ends were trimmed by 3 bases and 4 bases, with 4 bases remaining between them. This CDR3 contains 11 residues. Original processing methods: By means of reference gene primer amplification, nucleated cell counts were estimated. Produced via immunoSEQ multiplex PCR; TCRdb's table is partial and in-frame only. V, J and clone size are taken as reported in that table, and D and trimming were inferred from the DNA itself. Here the sample spans under 250,000 clones, about four fifths being singletons. Seattle-derived patients entered the study during active infection and were followed longitudinally. With regard to this clone: Other DNA variants within this sample encode the same CDR3.

The chain is built from TRBV9 and TRBJ1-2; no definite D call. This clonotype was obtained from a woman aged 40 to 50 with COVID-19, enrolled during active disease. Sequenced: peripheral blood. CDR3 region: CASSAFYGYTF. The CDR3 region has the DNA TGTGCCAGCAGCGCCTTCTATGGCTACACCTTC.